This T cell receptor beta chain was sequenced for a study of blood T cell repertoires in COVID-19. TCRdb's copy holds only in-frame clones and misses some; the assay was immunoSEQ multiplex PCR. Of approximately 100,000 clones in the sample, approximately 85% were seen once. The V gene's germline CDR1 is GTSNPN and CDR2 SVGIG (reference sequence). The CDR3 is 14 residues long. Trimming cost V 1 base and J 6 bases; bases outside gene matches: 5. This TCR derives from a human donor in a cohort sampled during active COVID-19. This chain connects TRBV30 to TRBJ2-2; 7 bases match TRBD2. Sequencing used peripheral blood. The CDR3 DNA follows: TGTGCCTGGAGTGGACTAGCCCTACCCGGGGAGCTGTTTTTT. It encodes CAWSGLALPGELFF.